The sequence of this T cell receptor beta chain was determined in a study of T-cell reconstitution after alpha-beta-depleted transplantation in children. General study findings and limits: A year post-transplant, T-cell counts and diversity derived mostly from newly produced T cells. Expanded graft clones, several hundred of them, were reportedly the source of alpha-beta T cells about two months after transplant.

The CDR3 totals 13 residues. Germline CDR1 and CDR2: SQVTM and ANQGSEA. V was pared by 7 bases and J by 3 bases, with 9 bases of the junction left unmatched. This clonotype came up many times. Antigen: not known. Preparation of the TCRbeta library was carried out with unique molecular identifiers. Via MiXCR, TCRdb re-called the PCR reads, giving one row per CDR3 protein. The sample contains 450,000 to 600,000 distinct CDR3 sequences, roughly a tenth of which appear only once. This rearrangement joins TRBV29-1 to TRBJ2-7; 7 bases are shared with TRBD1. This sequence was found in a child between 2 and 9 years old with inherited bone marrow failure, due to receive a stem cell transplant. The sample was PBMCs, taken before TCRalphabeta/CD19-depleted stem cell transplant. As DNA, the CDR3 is TGCAGCGCAATGACAGGGAGAGGCTACGAGCAGTACTTC. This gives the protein CSAMTGRGYEQYF.